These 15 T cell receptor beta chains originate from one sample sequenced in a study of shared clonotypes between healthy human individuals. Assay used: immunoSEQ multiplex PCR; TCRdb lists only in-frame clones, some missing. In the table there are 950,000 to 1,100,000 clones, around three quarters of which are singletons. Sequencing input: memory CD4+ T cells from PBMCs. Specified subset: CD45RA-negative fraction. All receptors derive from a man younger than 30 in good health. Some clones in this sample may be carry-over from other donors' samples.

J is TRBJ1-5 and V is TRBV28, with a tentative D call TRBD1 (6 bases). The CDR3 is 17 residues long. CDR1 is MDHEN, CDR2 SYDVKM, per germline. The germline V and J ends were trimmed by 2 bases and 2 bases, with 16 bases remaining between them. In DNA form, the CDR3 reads TGTGCCAGCAGTTTAAGGGGGGTAAACAGGGGCAATCAGCCCCAGCATTTT. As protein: CASSLRGVNRGNQPQHF.

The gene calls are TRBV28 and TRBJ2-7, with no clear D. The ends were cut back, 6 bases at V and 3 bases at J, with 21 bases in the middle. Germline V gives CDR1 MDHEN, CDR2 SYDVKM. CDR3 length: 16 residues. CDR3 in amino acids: CASRVRPTKESYEQYF. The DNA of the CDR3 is TGTGCCAGCAGGGTTCGGCCTACAAAAGAGAGCTACGAGCAGTACTTC. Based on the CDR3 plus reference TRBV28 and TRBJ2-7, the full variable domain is DVKVTQSSRYLVKRTGEKVFLECVQDMDHENMFWYRQDPGLGLRLIYFSYDVKMKEKGDIPEGYSVSREKKERFSLILESASTNQTSMYLCASRVRPTKESYEQYFGPGTRLTVT.

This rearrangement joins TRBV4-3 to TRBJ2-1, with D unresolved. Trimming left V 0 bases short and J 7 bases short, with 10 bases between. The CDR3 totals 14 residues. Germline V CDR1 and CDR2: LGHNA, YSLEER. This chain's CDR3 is CASSQDGFGNEQFF. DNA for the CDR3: TGCGCCAGCAGCCAAGATGGGTTCGGGAATGAGCAGTTCTTC.

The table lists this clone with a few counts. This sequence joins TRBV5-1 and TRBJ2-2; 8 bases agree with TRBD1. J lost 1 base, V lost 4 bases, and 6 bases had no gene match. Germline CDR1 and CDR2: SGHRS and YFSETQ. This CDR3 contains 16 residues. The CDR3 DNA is TGCGCCAGCAGCGGGGGACAGGTTGGGAACACCGGGGAGCTGTTTTTT. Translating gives CASSGGQVGNTGELFF.

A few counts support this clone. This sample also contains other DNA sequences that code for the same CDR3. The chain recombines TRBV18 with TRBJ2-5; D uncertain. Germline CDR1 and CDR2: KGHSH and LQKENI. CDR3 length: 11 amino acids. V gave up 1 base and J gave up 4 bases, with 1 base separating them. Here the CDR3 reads CASSPRETQYF. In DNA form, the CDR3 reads TGTGCCAGCTCACCACGAGAGACCCAGTACTTC.

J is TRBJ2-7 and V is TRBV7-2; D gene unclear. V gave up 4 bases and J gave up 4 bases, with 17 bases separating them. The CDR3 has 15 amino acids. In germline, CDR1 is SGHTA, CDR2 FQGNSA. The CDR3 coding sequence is TGTGCCAGCAGCTCACGAACCGGCGGCGAGTACGAGCAGTACTTC. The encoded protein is CASSSRTGGEYEQYF.

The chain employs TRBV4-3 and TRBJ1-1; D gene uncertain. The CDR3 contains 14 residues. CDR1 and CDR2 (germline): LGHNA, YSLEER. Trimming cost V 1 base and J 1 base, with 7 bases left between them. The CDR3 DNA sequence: TGCGCCAGCAGCCAAGTAGCGCAGAACACTGAAGCTTTCTTT. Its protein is CASSQVAQNTEAFF.

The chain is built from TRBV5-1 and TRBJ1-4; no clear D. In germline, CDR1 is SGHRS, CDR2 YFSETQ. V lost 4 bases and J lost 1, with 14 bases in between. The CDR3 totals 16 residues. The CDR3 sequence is CASSLGPLGTNEKLFF. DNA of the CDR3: TGCGCCAGCAGCCTCGGGCCCCTGGGAACTAATGAAAAACTGTTTTTT. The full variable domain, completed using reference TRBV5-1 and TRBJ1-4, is KAGVTQTPRYLIKTRGQQVTLSCSPISGHRSVSWYQQTPGQGLQFLFEYFSETQRNKGNFPGRFSGRQFSNSRSEMNVSTLELGDSALYLCASSLGPLGTNEKLFFGSGTQLSVL.

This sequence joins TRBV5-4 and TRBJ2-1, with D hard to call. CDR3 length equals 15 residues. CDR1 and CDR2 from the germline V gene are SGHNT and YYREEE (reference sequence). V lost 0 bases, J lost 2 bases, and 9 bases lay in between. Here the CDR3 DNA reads TGTGCCAGCAGCTTGGCGTCGGTGGCCTACAATGAGCAGTTCTTC. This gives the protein CASSLASVAYNEQFF.

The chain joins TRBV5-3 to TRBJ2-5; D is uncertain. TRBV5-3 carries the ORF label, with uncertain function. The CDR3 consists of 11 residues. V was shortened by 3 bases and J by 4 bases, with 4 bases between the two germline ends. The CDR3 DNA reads TGTGCCAGAAGCTCCGCAGAGACCCAGTACTTC. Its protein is CARSSAETQYF.

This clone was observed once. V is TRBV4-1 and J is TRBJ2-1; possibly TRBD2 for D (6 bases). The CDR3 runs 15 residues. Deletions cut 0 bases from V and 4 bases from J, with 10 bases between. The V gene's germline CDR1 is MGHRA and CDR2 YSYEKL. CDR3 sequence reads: CASSQDRRDYNEQFF. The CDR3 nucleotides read TGCGCCAGCAGCCAAGACCGGAGGGATTACAATGAGCAGTTCTTC.

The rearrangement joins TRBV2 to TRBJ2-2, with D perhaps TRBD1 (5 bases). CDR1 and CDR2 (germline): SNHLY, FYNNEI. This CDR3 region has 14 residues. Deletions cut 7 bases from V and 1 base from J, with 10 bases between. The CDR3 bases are TGTGCCAGCACTACTACAGGGAACACCGGGGAGCTGTTTTTT. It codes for CASTTTGNTGELFF.

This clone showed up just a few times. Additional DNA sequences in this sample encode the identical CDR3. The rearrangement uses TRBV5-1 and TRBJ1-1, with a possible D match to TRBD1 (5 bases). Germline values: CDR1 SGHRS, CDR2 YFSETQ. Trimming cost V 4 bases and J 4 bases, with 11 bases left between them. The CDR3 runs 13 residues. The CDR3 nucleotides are TGCGCCAGCAGCCCCCAGGGTAGCACTGAAGCTTTCTTT. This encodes CASSPQGSTEAFF. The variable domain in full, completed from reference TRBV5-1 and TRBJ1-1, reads KAGVTQTPRYLIKTRGQQVTLSCSPISGHRSVSWYQQTPGQGLQFLFEYFSETQRNKGNFPGRFSGRQFSNSRSEMNVSTLELGDSALYLCASSPQGSTEAFFGQGTRLTVV.

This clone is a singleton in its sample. As DNA, the CDR3 is TGTGCCAGCAGCTCCCTAGGGTCAGCCAAAAACATTCAGTACTTC. It is translated as CASSSLGSAKNIQYF. The rearrangement links TRBV5-4 to TRBJ2-4; no definite D call. This CDR3 has 15 residues. CDR1 and CDR2 (germline): SGHNT, YYREEE (reference sequence). V was pared by 3 bases and J by 0 bases, with 10 bases between.

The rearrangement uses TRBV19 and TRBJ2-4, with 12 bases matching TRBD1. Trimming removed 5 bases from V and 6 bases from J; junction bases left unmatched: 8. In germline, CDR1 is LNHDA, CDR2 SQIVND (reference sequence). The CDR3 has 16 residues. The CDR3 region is CASSPGTGGLLNIQYF. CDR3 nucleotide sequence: TGTGCCAGTAGTCCGGGGACAGGGGGCCTGCTAAACATTCAGTACTTC.